The clone carrying this T cell receptor (beta chain) was counted a few times. The antigen is not known. The sample is drawn from a study of T-cell reconstitution after alpha-beta-depleted transplantation in children. Findings of the study overall: T-cell counts and diversity were attributed mostly to newly produced T cells one year after transplant. The study reportedly traced alpha-beta T cells about two months after transplant to several hundred expanded graft clones. Some patients showed high day-60 TCRbeta diversity, which derived from surviving recipient T cells and thymic progenitors.

Trimming removed 8 bases from V and 0 bases from J, with 11 bases in between. The CDR3 extends over 13 amino acids. CDR1 MDHEN and CDR2 SYDVKM come from the germline V gene. Unique molecular identifiers were incorporated into the prepared TCRbeta library. TCRdb re-analysed the PCR reads in MiXCR, keeping a single row per CDR3 protein. The sample yields around 78,000 distinct CDR3 sequences, roughly 14% seen once. The rearrangement uses TRBV28 and TRBJ2-7; unclear D gene. The sequence derives from a male patient between 2 and 10 years old who had a stem cell transplant for acute lymphoblastic leukemia, so the T cells may come from the graft donor. The starting material was PBMCs, mostly from graft donor cells, obtained 180 days after TCRalphabeta/CD19-depleted stem cell transplant. The CDR3 here is CASQPVSSYEQYF. CDR3 nucleotides: TGTGCCAGCCAGCCTGTGAGCTCCTACGAGCAGTACTTC. The full variable domain, rest sourced from reference TRBV28 and TRBJ2-7, is DVKVTQSSRYLVKRTGEKVFLECVQDMDHENMFWYRQDPGLGLRLIYFSYDVKMKEKGDIPEGYSVSREKKERFSLILESASTNQTSMYLCASQPVSSYEQYFGPGTRLTVT.